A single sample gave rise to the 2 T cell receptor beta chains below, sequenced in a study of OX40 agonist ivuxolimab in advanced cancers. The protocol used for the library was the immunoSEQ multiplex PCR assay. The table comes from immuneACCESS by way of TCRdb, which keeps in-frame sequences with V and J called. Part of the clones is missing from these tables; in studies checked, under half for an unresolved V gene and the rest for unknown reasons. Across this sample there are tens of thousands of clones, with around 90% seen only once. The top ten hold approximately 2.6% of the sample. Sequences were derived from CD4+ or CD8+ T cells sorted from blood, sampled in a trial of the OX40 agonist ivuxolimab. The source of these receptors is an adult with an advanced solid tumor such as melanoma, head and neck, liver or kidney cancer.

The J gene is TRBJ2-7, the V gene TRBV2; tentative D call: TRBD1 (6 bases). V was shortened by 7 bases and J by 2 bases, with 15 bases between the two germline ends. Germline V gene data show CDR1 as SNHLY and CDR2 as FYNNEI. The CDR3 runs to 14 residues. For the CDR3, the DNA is TGTGCCAGCATTCAGGGGCAGGGGACCTACGAGCAGTACTTC. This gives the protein CASIQGQGTYEQYF.

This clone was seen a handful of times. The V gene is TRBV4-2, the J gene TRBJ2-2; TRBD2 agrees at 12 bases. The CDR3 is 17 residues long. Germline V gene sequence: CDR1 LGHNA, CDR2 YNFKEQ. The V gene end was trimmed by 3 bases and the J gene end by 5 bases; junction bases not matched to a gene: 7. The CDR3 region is CASSQASGRAGTGELFF. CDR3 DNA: TGTGCCAGCAGCCAGGCTAGCGGGAGGGCCGGGACCGGGGAGCTGTTTTTT.